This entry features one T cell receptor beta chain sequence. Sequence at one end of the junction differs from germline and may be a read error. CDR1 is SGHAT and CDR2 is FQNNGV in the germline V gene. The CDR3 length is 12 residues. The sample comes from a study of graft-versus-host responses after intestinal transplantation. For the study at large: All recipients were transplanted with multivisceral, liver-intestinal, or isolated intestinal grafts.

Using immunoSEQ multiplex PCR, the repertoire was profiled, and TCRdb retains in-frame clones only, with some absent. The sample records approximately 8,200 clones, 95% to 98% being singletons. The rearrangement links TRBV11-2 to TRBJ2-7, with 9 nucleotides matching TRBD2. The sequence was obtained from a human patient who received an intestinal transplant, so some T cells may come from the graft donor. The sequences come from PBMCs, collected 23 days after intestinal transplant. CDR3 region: CASSVGLAKTHF. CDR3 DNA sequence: TGTGCCAGCAGCGTTGGACTAGCGAAAACTCACTTC.